This TCR beta chain stems from a study of regulatory T cells in long-lasting Graves disease. Findings and limits, study-wide: Less diverse TCR repertoires were seen in persistent Graves' patients than in newly diagnosed ones.

Arm-PCR of CDR3 regions with iRepertoire HTBI primers generated TCR beta libraries. One entry per CDR3 protein, called by TCRdb with MiXCR from the multiplex PCR reads. The sample lists about 470,000 distinct CDR3 sequences, 20% to 25% seen once, with roughly 7% in the top ten. The CDR3 runs to 11 residues. Germline values: CDR1 SGHAT, CDR2 FQNNGV. Time point here: persistent/refractory GD, antithyroid drugs over 5 years with positive TRAb. RNA extracted from PBMCs served as the sequencing template. This clonotype was found many times. What it binds is not known. The junction does not match germline at one end; this may be a read error.

V is TRBV11-2 and J is TRBJ1-2; no clear D gene. The receptor was derived from a female donor with Graves disease. The sequenced sample was peripheral blood mononuclear cells (PBMCs), obtained when the disease was refractory, from a patient treated with antithyroid drugs. CDR3 sequence reads: CASSLNEAARF. The CDR3 DNA sequence: TGTGCCAGCAGCTTAAATGAGGCGGCTCGCTTC.